This T cell receptor (beta chain) is drawn from a study of human T cells and chemical hapten exposure. Time point meaning: patch test 2, 6 weeks after DPC sensitization. Sample treatment: therapeutic diphenylcyclopropenone sensitization with weekly scalp DPC. Blood, whole and unfractionated, served as the source for total RNA extraction. Each CDR3 protein gets one entry after TCRdb re-called the RACE reads with MiXCR. The sample lists 350,000 to 400,000 distinct CDR3 sequences, more than 5% occurring once. This clonotype appeared many times. With 6 bases clipped from V and 0 bases from J, the junction kept 10 bases outside the gene matches. The CDR3 covers 17 residues.

The input for sequencing was whole blood, taken in connection with sensitization to the hapten diphenylcyclopropenone (DPC). The TCR originated in a woman aged 18-30 years with alopecia areata. Some clones in this sample may be carry-over from other donors' samples. The chain is built from TRBV12-3 or TRBV12-4 and TRBJ1-1; 10 bases are shared with TRBD1. The CDR3 sequence is CASRPGQGKYVNTEAFF. As DNA, the CDR3 is TGTGCCAGCAGGCCGGGACAGGGGAAGTATGTGAACACTGAAGCTTTCTTT.